This TCR beta chain was captured by sequencing in a study of monozygotic twins with inflammatory bowel disease. General study points: With inverse Simpson as the measure, TCRbeta diversity was lower in IBD patients than in healthy co-twins. No separation of different T cell subtypes was possible. Support for any single strong IBD-associated signal or clonotype was not found.

TCRdb processed the 5' RACE reads again and assigns one entry to each CDR3 protein, with no DNA. The listing contains about 210,000 distinct CDR3 sequences. Per the germline V gene, CDR1 is SQVTM and CDR2 is ANQGSEA. This CDR3 region has 14 residues. On this clonotype: Its antigen is not identified.

The clonotype comes from a human donor with ulcerative colitis or Crohn's disease, or a healthy co-twin of an affected twin (not recorded which). The gene calls are TRBV29-1 and TRBJ1-1; the TRBD1 assignment by TCRdb is unverifiable without DNA. Sequences were obtained from blood. CDR3: CSVEGGRVYTEAFF. The full variable domain, completed using reference TRBV29-1 and TRBJ1-1, is SAVISQKPSRDICQRGTSLTIQCQVDSQVTMMFWYRQQPGQSLTLIATANQGSEATYESGFVIDKFPISRPNLTFSTLTVSNMSPEDSSIYLCSVEGGRVYTEAFFGQGTRLTVV.